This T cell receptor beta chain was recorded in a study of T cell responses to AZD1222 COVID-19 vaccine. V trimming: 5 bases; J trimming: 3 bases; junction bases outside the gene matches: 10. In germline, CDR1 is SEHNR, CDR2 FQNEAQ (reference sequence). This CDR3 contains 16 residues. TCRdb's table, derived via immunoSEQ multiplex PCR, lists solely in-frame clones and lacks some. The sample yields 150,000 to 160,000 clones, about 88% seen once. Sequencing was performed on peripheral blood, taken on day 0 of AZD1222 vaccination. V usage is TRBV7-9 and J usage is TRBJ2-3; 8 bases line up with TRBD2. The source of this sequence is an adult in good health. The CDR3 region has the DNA TGTGCCAGCAGCCCCCCGGGGGGGGGCGAGACAGATACGCAGTATTTT. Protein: CASSPPGGGETDTQYF.